The 9 T cell receptor beta chains listed next were all sequenced from one sample in a study of cytomegalovirus exposure and HLA in healthy donors (dated by TCRdb to 2015 to 2018). Libraries came from the immunoSEQ multiplex PCR assay. The multiplex PCR relied on a mix of 60 forward primers for TCR Vbeta segments and 13 reverse primers for TCR Jbeta segments. TCRdb re-hosts the immuneACCESS table, in-frame sequences only. Its copies lack some clones; in the studies checked, an unresolved V gene accounts for under half of them, and the cause for the rest is not known. The sample yields 150,000 to 170,000 clones; about 84% were counted once. The top ten constitute 5.6% of the sample. The sample consisted of PBMCs. These receptors all come from a woman in her thirties or forties in good health and CMV-seropositive.

This chain links TRBV5-6 with TRBJ2-6; TRBD2 might be the D (6 bases). Per germline, CDR1 SGHDT and CDR2 YYEEEE. The CDR3 consists of 16 residues. Between the trimmed V and J ends, which lost 4 bases and 4 bases, there was a span of 15 bases. The CDR3 protein is CASSQGTGLGANVLTF. The DNA of the CDR3 is TGTGCCAGCAGCCAAGGGACGGGACTGGGGGCCAACGTCCTGACTTTC.

The rearrangement uses TRBV9 and TRBJ1-1, with 9 bases identical to TRBD1. Unmatched junction bases numbered 9, after V lost 0 bases and J lost 3 bases. This CDR3 contains 17 residues. Germline assignment: CDR1 SGDLS and CDR2 YYNGEE. The CDR3: CASSVGTGGGRYTEAFF. The CDR3, as DNA: TGTGCCAGCAGCGTAGGAACAGGGGGCGGCCGATACACTGAAGCTTTCTTT. The entire variable domain, with the rest obtained from reference TRBV9 and TRBJ1-1, is as follows: DSGVTQTPKHLITATGQRVTLRCSPRSGDLSVYWYQQSLDQGLQFLIQYYNGEERAKGNILERFSAQQFPDLHSELNLSSLELGDSALYFCASSVGTGGGRYTEAFFGQGTRLTVV.

V usage is TRBV2 and J usage is TRBJ2-1; D unclear. The CDR3 has 13 amino acids. Germline V CDR1 and CDR2: SNHLY, FYNNEI. The ends were cut back, 4 bases at V and 10 bases at J, with 14 bases in the middle. DNA for the CDR3: TGTGCCAGCAGTGGGCGCGGTTTCGGAGAGCAGTTCTTC. This codes for CASSGRGFGEQFF.

The CDR3 reads CSARLDRVQYF. The CDR3, as DNA: TGCAGCGCCCGCCTGGACAGGGTGCAGTACTTC. The chain links TRBV29-1 to TRBJ2-7; 8 nucleotides line up with TRBD1. Trimming took 7 bases from V and 9 from J; bases not matched to a gene: 8. This CDR3 spans 11 amino acids. In germline, CDR1 is SQVTM, CDR2 ANQGSEA.

This clone has a handful of counts. The chain employs TRBV19 and TRBJ2-3; 11 positions agree with TRBD2. V trimming: 5 bases; J trimming: 5 bases; junction bases outside the gene matches: 15. Germline CDR1 reads LNHDA; CDR2 reads SQIVND (reference sequence). The CDR3 is 18 residues long. CDR3 nucleotides: TGTGCCAGTAGTGGTCGGGGCCTTAGCGGGAGGGCCCTAGATACGCAGTATTTT. Its protein is CASSGRGLSGRALDTQYF.

The chain employs TRBV5-4 and TRBJ1-2; 10 bases are shared with TRBD1. Germline V CDR1 and CDR2: SGHNT, YYREEE (reference sequence). V gave up 0 bases and J gave up 8 bases; unmatched junction bases: 10. The CDR3 is 16 residues long. The CDR3 DNA reads as TGTGCCAGCAGCTTGGGGGCTCCGGGACAGGGGAGCGGCTACACCTTC. This sequence encodes CASSLGAPGQGSGYTF.

J is TRBJ1-2 and V is TRBV30, with no clear D. Germline CDR1 is GTSNPN and CDR2 is SVGIG (reference sequence). The CDR3 extends over 11 amino acids. V gave up 7 bases and J gave up 5 bases, with 11 bases separating them. The CDR3 DNA reads TGTGCCTCCCTAGCGGGGTATGGCTACACCTTC. Protein product: CASLAGYGYTF.

This chain uses TRBV6-6 with TRBJ1-1; D gene uncertain. Trimming cost V 4 bases and J 4 bases, with 16 bases left between them. The germline gives CDR1 MNHNY, CDR2 SVGAGI (reference sequence). The CDR3 sequence is 15 residues long. CDR3 region: CASSSPTQTGTEAFF. The CDR3 bases are TGTGCCAGCAGTTCCCCGACTCAAACGGGCACTGAAGCTTTCTTT.

The chain uses TRBV19 and TRBJ1-1; possibly TRBD1 for D (6 bases). The V end was cut by 7 bases, the J end by 6 bases, with 18 bases between. Germline CDR1 reads LNHDA; CDR2 reads SQIVND (reference sequence). The CDR3 loop spans 14 amino acids. In nucleotides, the CDR3 is TGTGCCAGTACCAAAGGACAGATGAAACCTGAAGCTTTCTTT. Translated, it gives CASTKGQMKPEAFF.